This T cell receptor beta chain was profiled in a study of tumor-infiltrating lymphocytes in primary liver carcinoma. Overall study: The patients, men and women alike, were aged 30 to 69 years.

This CDR3 comprises 17 residues. CDR1 is SGHAT and CDR2 is FQNNGV in the germline V gene. For this clonotype: What it binds is not known. One end of the junction is discordant with germline, which a read error may explain.

Study-wide points: Tumors had a top-250-clone fraction that was significantly higher than blood (p = 0.039).

TCR beta cDNA was made from 450 to 500 ng total RNA with a constant-region primer. TCR beta libraries came from three nested multiplex PCR rounds using slightly modified ARM-PCR. A C-beta reverse primer was combined with TRBV1-TRBV30 forward primers in the first two PCR rounds, and each round had 10 cycles. One entry per CDR3 protein results from TCRdb running MiXCR on the multiplex PCR reads. The sample lists fewer than 400,000 distinct CDR3 sequences; about 62% were seen once. It was unsorted whole blood that yielded blood RNA, and germline DNA was also extracted. The gene calls are TRBV11-2 and TRBJ2-7, with D maybe TRBD1 (6 bases). The sample taken for sequencing was peripheral blood. The receptor was isolated from a man aged 35 to 55 with primary liver carcinoma and hepatitis B virus infection. This chain's CDR3 is CANSQSAGVSRKHEQYF. Written as DNA, the CDR3 is TGTGCCAACAGCCAATCAGCAGGGGTCTCAAGGAAGCACGAGCAGTACTTC.